This T cell receptor (beta chain) was sequenced during a study of blood T cell repertoires in COVID-19. V lost 1 base, J lost 5 bases, and 8 bases lay in between. From germline, CDR1 is MGHRA and CDR2 YSYEKL. The CDR3 has 13 amino acids. Original processing methods: Amplification of reference gene primers was used by the study to estimate nucleated cell counts. Clones were read by immunoSEQ multiplex PCR, and TCRdb kept only the in-frame ones, dropping some. The DNA was the basis for D and trimming; V, J and clone size are from that table. The table includes some 170,000 clones, 70% to 90% detected once.

Material: peripheral blood. The TCR comes from a man between 40 and 49 years old with acute or convalescent COVID-19. The J gene is TRBJ1-2, the V gene TRBV4-1, with D unresolved. For the CDR3, the DNA is TGCGCCAGCAGCCAAGGGCAGAATTATGGCTACACCTTC. This gives the protein CASSQGQNYGYTF.